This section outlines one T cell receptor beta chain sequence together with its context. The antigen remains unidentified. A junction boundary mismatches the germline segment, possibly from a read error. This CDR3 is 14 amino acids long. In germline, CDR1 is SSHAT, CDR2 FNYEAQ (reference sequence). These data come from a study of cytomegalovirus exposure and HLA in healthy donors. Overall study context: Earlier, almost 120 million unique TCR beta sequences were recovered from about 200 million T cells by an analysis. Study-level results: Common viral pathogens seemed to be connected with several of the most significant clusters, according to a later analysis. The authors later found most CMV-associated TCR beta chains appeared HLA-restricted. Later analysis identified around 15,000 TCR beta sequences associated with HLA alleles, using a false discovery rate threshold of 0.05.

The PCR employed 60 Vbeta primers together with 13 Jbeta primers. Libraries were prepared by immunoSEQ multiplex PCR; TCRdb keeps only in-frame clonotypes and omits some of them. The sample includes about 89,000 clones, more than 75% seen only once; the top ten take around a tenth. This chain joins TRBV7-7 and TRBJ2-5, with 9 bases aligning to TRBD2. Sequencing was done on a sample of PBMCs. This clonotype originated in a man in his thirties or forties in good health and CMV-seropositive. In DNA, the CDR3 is TGTGCTAGCAGCTTTGGCGGGAGGGGAGAGACCCAGTACTTC. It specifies CASSFGGRGETQYF.